The 31 T cell receptor beta chains below were found in one sample sequenced in a study of cytomegalovirus exposure and HLA in healthy donors. Researchers ran the PCR with 60 Vbeta and 13 Jbeta primers. The table came from immunoSEQ multiplex PCR; TCRdb's copy has only in-frame clones and leaves some out. The sample has about 200,000 clones, 82% seen once. Sequencing input: PBMCs. These receptor sequences come from a woman aged 40 to 50 in good health and CMV-seronegative.

This chain uses TRBV6-9 with TRBJ1-4, with TRBD1 as a possible D gene (5 bases). Germline CDR1 is MNHGY and CDR2 is SVAAGI. This CDR3 has 14 residues. V shed 6 bases and J shed 4 bases, with 12 bases lying between them. The CDR3: CASRGGGDNEKLFF. The CDR3 DNA reads as TGTGCCAGCAGGGGTGGAGGGGATAATGAAAAACTGTTTTTT.

The V and J genes are TRBV6-5 and TRBJ2-5; 12 nucleotides align to TRBD2. The CDR3 covers 16 residues. Unmatched junction bases numbered 3, after V lost 0 bases and J lost 4 bases. Germline-derived CDR1 and CDR2 are MNHEY and SVGAGI. Here the CDR3 DNA reads TGTGCCAGCAGTTACTCGATACTAGCGGGAGGAGAGACCCAGTACTTC. This gives the protein CASSYSILAGGETQYF.

V and J are TRBV28 and TRBJ2-7; D gene ambiguous. CDR1 and CDR2 (germline): MDHEN, SYDVKM. Trimming removed 5 bases from V and 5 bases from J, with 16 bases in between. There are 14 residues in the CDR3. CDR3 sequence reads: CASSDRPATHEQYF. CDR3 nucleotide sequence: TGTGCCAGCAGTGACCGCCCAGCGACCCACGAGCAGTACTTC.

V and J are TRBV6-1 and TRBJ1-1; perhaps TRBD1 as D (5 bases). Germline-derived CDR1 and CDR2 are MNHNS and SASEGT. The V end lost 8 bases, the J end lost 1 base, and 11 bases lay between the germline ends. The CDR3 runs to 13 residues. The CDR3 nucleotides are TGTGCCAGCGGTCTACAGGAGAACACTGAAGCTTTCTTT. Its translation: CASGLQENTEAFF.

V gene TRBV4-1 combines with J gene TRBJ1-2, with D perhaps TRBD1 (6 bases). Germline assignment: CDR1 MGHRA and CDR2 YSYEKL. The CDR3 length is 14 residues. V dropped 3 bases and J dropped 2 bases, with 10 bases sitting between them. The CDR3 DNA is TGCGCCAGCAGCCACGGAAGGGGGAACTATGGCTACACCTTC. Protein: CASSHGRGNYGYTF.

This rearrangement joins TRBV19 to TRBJ2-7, with 8 bases lining up with TRBD2. The germline gives CDR1 LNHDA, CDR2 SQIVND (reference sequence). Unmatched junction bases numbered 7, after V lost 9 bases and J lost 3 bases. This CDR3 contains 13 residues. CDR3 sequence (DNA): TGTGCCAGCAGCGGGAGCGCTATCTACGAGCAGTACTTC. This codes for CASSGSAIYEQYF. Full variable domain (remainder filled in from reference TRBV19 and TRBJ2-7): DGGITQSPKYLFRKEGQNVTLSCEQNLNHDAMYWYRQDPGQGLRLIYYSQIVNDFQKGDIAEGYSVSREKKESFPLTVTSAQKNPTAFYLCASSGSAIYEQYFGPGTRLTVT.

V gene TRBV4-1 combines with J gene TRBJ2-7; 13 nucleotides align to TRBD2. Per germline, CDR1 MGHRA and CDR2 YSYEKL. With 3 bases clipped from V and 3 bases from J, the junction kept 5 bases outside the gene matches. This CDR3 comprises 16 residues. The CDR3 DNA reads TGCGCCAGCAGCCACGGACTAGCGGGAGTCGGCTACGAGCAGTACTTC. It codes for CASSHGLAGVGYEQYF.

The chain combines TRBV11-2 with TRBJ2-2; 8 bases fit TRBD2. The CDR3 runs 13 residues. Germline loops: CDR1 SGHAT, CDR2 FQNNGV. The ends lost 3 bases at V and 6 bases at J; junction bases unmatched: 0. The CDR3 loop reads CASSLGLAGELFF. DNA of the CDR3: TGTGCCAGCAGCTTGGGACTAGCCGGGGAGCTGTTTTTT. The whole variable domain, filled in from reference TRBV11-2 and TRBJ2-2, reads EAGVAQSPRYKIIEKRQSVAFWCNPISGHATLYWYQQILGQGPKLLIQFQNNGVVDDSQLPKDRFSAERLKGVDSTLKIQPAKLEDSAVYLCASSLGLAGELFFGEGSRLTVL.

The chain joins TRBV5-1 to TRBJ2-3; 15 bases align to TRBD2. CDR1 and CDR2 (germline): SGHRS, YFSETQ. This CDR3 contains 18 residues. The J segment lost 1 base and the V segment lost 4 bases, leaving 7 bases of the junction unmatched. The CDR3 DNA is TGCGCCAGCAGCCCGTGGACTAGCGGGAGGGGTGGCACAGATACGCAGTATTTT. Translated, it gives CASSPWTSGRGGTDTQYF.

V and J are TRBV2 and TRBJ2-5; D unresolved. Trimming took off 2 bases at V and 5 bases at J, with 3 bases between the two ends. From germline, CDR1 is SNHLY and CDR2 FYNNEI. The CDR3 spans 11 residues. CDR3 in amino acids: CASSERETQYF. The DNA for the CDR3 is TGTGCCAGCAGTGAACGGGAGACCCAGTACTTC.

V and J are TRBV19 and TRBJ1-1; D unclear. This CDR3 region has 13 residues. The germline gives CDR1 LNHDA, CDR2 SQIVND (reference sequence). Trimming left V 8 bases short and J 2 bases short, with 12 bases between. The CDR3 is CASSPRGNTEAFF. The CDR3 coding sequence is TGTGCCAGTTCCCCGAGAGGCAACACTGAAGCTTTCTTT.

This clone has just one count. This chain connects TRBV29-1 to TRBJ1-1, with TRBD1 matching 8 bases. V gave up 7 bases and J gave up 4 bases; unmatched junction bases: 11. Germline CDR1 SQVTM, CDR2 ANQGSEA. CDR3 length: 14 amino acids. The CDR3 bases are TGCAGCGCCCGATGGGCAGGGGGCCGCACTGAAGCTTTCTTT. Residues: CSARWAGGRTEAFF.

The genes are TRBV6-5 and TRBJ2-7, with 9 bases fitting TRBD2. The CDR3 is made up of 15 amino acids. The V gene's germline CDR1 is MNHEY and CDR2 SVGAGI. V lost 4 bases and J lost 3; bases outside the gene matches: 7. CDR3 loop: CASSWSRAGGYEQYF. CDR3 DNA: TGTGCCAGCAGTTGGTCACGAGCGGGAGGCTACGAGCAGTACTTC.

The rearrangement uses TRBV6-5 and TRBJ2-3; 7 bases agree with TRBD1. Unmatched junction bases numbered 3, after V lost 6 bases and J lost 0 bases. The CDR3 consists of 14 residues. Germline loops: CDR1 MNHEY, CDR2 SVGAGI. The CDR3, as DNA: TGTGCCAGCAGCAAGACAGGGAGCACAGATACGCAGTATTTT. Its translation: CASSKTGSTDTQYF.

DNA for the CDR3: TGCGCCAGCAGCTCGTGGACAGGGTCGGGCACCATATATTTT. It encodes CASSSWTGSGTIYF. The chain is built from TRBV4-1 and TRBJ1-3, with 8 bases identical to TRBD1. The CDR3 is 14 residues long. J gave up 9 bases and V 5 bases, and 9 bases lay outside the gene matches. Germline CDR1 and CDR2: MGHRA and YSYEKL.

V usage is TRBV28 and J usage is TRBJ2-7, with 10 nucleotides matching TRBD1. The germline V gene has CDR1 MDHEN and CDR2 SYDVKM. CDR3 length: 15 residues. The ends lost 4 bases at V and 3 bases at J; junction bases unmatched: 6. The CDR3 is CASSYRTGGIYEQYF. In nucleotides, the CDR3 is TGTGCCAGCAGTTATCGGACAGGGGGGATCTACGAGCAGTACTTC.

The chain joins TRBV6-6 to TRBJ2-7, with 13 bases fitting TRBD2. The junction had 2 bases not matched to a gene; V was cut back by 2 bases and J by 1 base. The V gene's germline CDR1 is MNHNY and CDR2 SVGAGI (reference sequence). The CDR3 extends over 16 amino acids. The chain's CDR3 is CASSYKLAGGSYEQYF. Here the CDR3 DNA reads TGTGCCAGCAGTTACAAACTAGCGGGGGGGTCCTACGAGCAGTACTTC.

This clone came up once. The V gene is TRBV27, the J gene TRBJ1-1; 10 bases line up with TRBD1. The ends lost 5 bases at V and 3 bases at J; junction bases unmatched: 6. Per the germline V gene, CDR1 is MNHEY and CDR2 is SMNVEV (reference sequence). The CDR3 is 15 amino acids. The CDR3 nucleotides are TGTGCCAGCAGTCCCAGACAGGGGGCCGACACTGAAGCTTTCTTT. The encoded protein is CASSPRQGADTEAFF.

The gene calls are TRBV25-1 and TRBJ1-6; 9 bases fit TRBD1. After removal of 6 bases from V and 8 bases from J, the junction contained 11 bases not matched to a gene. This CDR3 contains 16 residues. Per the germline V gene, CDR1 is MGHDK and CDR2 is SYGVNS. The CDR3 spells CASREQGAAWDSPLHF. The CDR3 DNA reads as TGTGCCAGCAGGGAACAGGGGGCAGCGTGGGATTCACCCCTCCACTTT.

The rearrangement links TRBV28 to TRBJ2-1; no clear D gene. The CDR3 runs 12 residues. The V end was cut by 5 bases, the J end by 12 bases, with 14 bases between. CDR1 MDHEN and CDR2 SYDVKM come from the germline V gene. CDR3 sequence: CASSQSGKRQFF. The CDR3 coding sequence is TGTGCCAGCAGTCAGTCAGGTAAACGGCAGTTCTTC.

V is TRBV9 and J is TRBJ1-1; D unresolved. The CDR3 covers 13 residues. Between the trimmed V and J ends, which lost 4 bases and 4 bases, there was a span of 11 bases. Germline assignment: CDR1 SGDLS and CDR2 YYNGEE. CDR3: CASSPQPGTEAFF. CDR3 bases: TGTGCCAGCAGCCCCCAGCCGGGCACTGAAGCTTTCTTT.

The V and J genes are TRBV7-8 and TRBJ1-5, with D unclear. The CDR3 sequence is 13 residues long. V lost 3 bases to trimming and J lost 9 bases, with 12 bases between them. Germline-derived CDR1 and CDR2 are SGHVS and FQNEAQ. The CDR3 region is CASSFSPMWPQHF. The DNA for the CDR3 is TGTGCCAGCAGCTTTAGCCCCATGTGGCCCCAGCATTTT.

The chain carries TRBV5-6 and TRBJ1-3, with 7 bases matching TRBD1. The CDR3 consists of 14 residues. Germline V gives CDR1 SGHDT, CDR2 YYEEEE. After removal of 4 bases from V and 3 bases from J, the junction contained 4 bases not matched to a gene. The CDR3 coding sequence is TGTGCCAGCAGCCAGACAGGGAATGGAAACACCATATATTTT. This encodes CASSQTGNGNTIYF. Filled out from reference TRBV5-6 and TRBJ1-3, the complete variable domain reads DAGVTQSPTHLIKTRGQQVTLRCSPKSGHDTVSWYQQALGQGPQFIFQYYEEEERQRGNFPDRFSGHQFPNYSSELNVNALLLGDSALYLCASSQTGNGNTIYFGEGSWLTVV.

The sample holds a few counts of this clone. The rearrangement links TRBV5-1 to TRBJ2-7; TRBD1 might be the D (5 bases). Germline V gene sequence: CDR1 SGHRS, CDR2 YFSETQ. The CDR3 loop spans 13 amino acids. Trimming stripped 1 base from V and 3 bases from J, with 8 bases between. CDR3: CASSLRQGYEQYF. Written as DNA, the CDR3 is TGCGCCAGCAGCTTGAGGCAGGGCTACGAGCAGTACTTC.

J is TRBJ1-2 and V is TRBV28; D not certain. V was trimmed by 10 bases and J by 9 bases, leaving 18 bases between them. CDR3 length: 12 residues. Germline V gene sequence: CDR1 MDHEN, CDR2 SYDVKM. Here the CDR3 DNA reads TGTGCCACCGTCTCTCTACCCAGGAGCTACACCTTC. Its translation is CATVSLPRSYTF.

This chain links TRBV15 with TRBJ1-5, with unresolved D. The CDR3 is 18 amino acids. The germline V gene has CDR1 LNHNV and CDR2 YYDKDF (reference sequence). Trimming stripped 0 bases from V and 0 bases from J, with 15 bases between. In DNA form, the CDR3 reads TGTGCCACCAGCAGAGATCCTCTCACAAAATATAGCAATCAGCCCCAGCATTTT. Residues: CATSRDPLTKYSNQPQHF.

The V call is TRBV7-3, the J call TRBJ2-2; the D gene is possibly TRBD2 (6 bases). Germline CDR1 reads SGHTA; CDR2 reads FQGTGA. Trimming took 1 base from V and 6 from J, leaving 18 bases between them. CDR3 length equals 17 residues. CDR3 nucleotide sequence: TGTGCCAGCAGCTTAAACTGGGGCGGGGCCTCACCCGGGGAGCTGTTTTTT. This gives the protein CASSLNWGGASPGELFF. The complete variable domain, with remaining parts taken from reference TRBV7-3 and TRBJ2-2, reads GAGVSQTPSNKVTEKGKYVELRCDPISGHTALYWYRQSLGQGPEFLIYFQGTGAADDSGLPNDRFFAVRPEGSVSTLKIQRTERGDSAVYLCASSLNWGGASPGELFFGEGSRLTVL.

The chain recombines TRBV19 with TRBJ2-1, with D possibly matching TRBD2 (5 bases). V was trimmed by 3 bases and J by 8 bases, leaving 17 bases between them. Germline CDR1 and CDR2: LNHDA and SQIVND (reference sequence). This CDR3 has 15 amino acids. The chain's CDR3 is CASSMGTRSMDEQFF. In nucleotides, the CDR3 is TGTGCCAGTAGTATGGGCACTAGGAGTATGGATGAGCAGTTCTTC.

This chain connects TRBV4-1 to TRBJ2-7; D possibly corresponds to TRBD1 (5 bases). This CDR3 comprises 15 residues. Trimming stripped 0 bases from V and 6 bases from J, with 15 bases between. Germline V gene lookup returns CDR1 MGHRA and CDR2 YSYEKL. CDR3 bases: TGCGCCAGCAGCCAAGATCATGGGGCGTCGCGCGAGCAGTACTTC. Its protein is CASSQDHGASREQYF.

The V call is TRBV6-1, the J call TRBJ1-2, with D tentatively TRBD1 (5 bases). Trimming pared 8 bases from V and 2 bases from J, leaving 18 bases between. Germline CDR1 is MNHNS and CDR2 is SASEGT. The CDR3 has 15 amino acids. The CDR3 loop reads CASPPSEQVNYGYTF. Written as DNA, the CDR3 is TGTGCCAGCCCACCCTCAGAACAGGTGAACTATGGCTACACCTTC.

CDR3 sequence reads: CASSLGLVAGGDTQYF. In DNA form, the CDR3 reads TGTGCCAGCAGTTTAGGTTTGGTAGCCGGAGGGGATACGCAGTATTTT. The rearrangement joins TRBV28 to TRBJ2-3; D might be TRBD2 (6 bases). Trimming cost V 2 bases and J 6 bases, with 18 bases left between them. The CDR3 extends over 16 amino acids. The germline V gene has CDR1 MDHEN and CDR2 SYDVKM. The full variable domain, with the rest looked up from reference TRBV28 and TRBJ2-3, is DVKVTQSSRYLVKRTGEKVFLECVQDMDHENMFWYRQDPGLGLRLIYFSYDVKMKEKGDIPEGYSVSREKKERFSLILESASTNQTSMYLCASSLGLVAGGDTQYFGPGTRLTVL.